A single sample gave rise to the 4 T cell receptor beta chains below, sequenced in a study of Ad26.COV2.S vaccination and SARS-CoV-2 variants (dated by TCRdb to about 2021). Receptor libraries were prepared by the immunoSEQ multiplex PCR assay. The table comes from immuneACCESS by way of TCRdb, which keeps in-frame sequences with V and J called. Part of the clones is missing from these tables; in studies checked, under half for an unresolved V gene and the rest for unknown reasons. The sample includes over 400,000 clones, with 80% to 95% observed a single time. The ten largest make up less than 5.5% of the sample. The treatment or condition label, as the study defines it: over 15 received Ad26.COV2.S at low or high dose, single or two shots; roughly five received placebo; per-sample allocation not given. Repertoires of vaccine and placebo recipients were sequenced from samples collected on day 63 after the first injection.

This specimen consisted of peripheral blood, obtained in a trial of Ad26.COV2.S vaccine versus placebo. Source of these receptors: a person aged 18-60 years who received the Ad26.COV2.S COVID-19 vaccine or a placebo.

V and J are TRBV7-9 and TRBJ1-5, with D unclear. V lost 7 bases and J 9 bases, leaving 16 bases between the germline ends. CDR3 length: 13 residues. CDR1 is SEHNR, CDR2 FQNEAQ, per germline (reference sequence). The CDR3 spells CASTNHPNMPQHF. The CDR3 DNA sequence: TGTGCCAGCACCAATCACCCGAACATGCCCCAGCATTTT.

This clone showed up just once. The CDR3 here is CASSSPGRLAGEGGTDTQYF. In DNA, the CDR3 is TGTGCCAGCAGCTCTCCCGGGCGACTAGCGGGAGAGGGAGGTACAGATACGCAGTATTTT. This chain links TRBV7-8 with TRBJ2-3; TRBD2 aligns across 12 bases. V shed 4 bases and J 3 bases; nucleotides not matched to a gene: 17. The CDR3 is 20 amino acids. Germline lookup yields CDR1 SGHVS and CDR2 FQNEAQ.

The V and J genes are TRBV19 and TRBJ2-4; perhaps TRBD1 as D (6 bases). The V gene's germline CDR1 is LNHDA and CDR2 SQIVND (reference sequence). Trimming removed 1 base at V and 4 bases at J, with 20 bases between. The CDR3 sequence is 18 residues long. The CDR3 DNA reads TGTGCCAGTAGTATAGGATGGAGACAGGCAATCTTAAAAAACATTCAGTACTTC. Translating gives CASSIGWRQAILKNIQYF.

The V gene is TRBV30, the J gene TRBJ1-1; 7 positions agree with TRBD1. The CDR3 covers 14 residues. With 8 bases clipped from V and 3 bases from J, the junction kept 12 bases outside the gene matches. The germline V gene encodes CDR1 GTSNPN and CDR2 SVGIG (reference sequence). The CDR3: CAGITGVWDTEAFF. The DNA of the CDR3 is TGTGCCGGCATCACAGGGGTTTGGGACACTGAAGCTTTCTTT. The entire variable domain, with the rest obtained from reference TRBV30 and TRBJ1-1, is as follows: SQTIHQWPATLVQPVGSPLSLECTVEGTSNPNLYWYRQAAGRGLQLLFYSVGIGQISSEVPQNLSASRPQDRQFILSSKKLLLSDSGFYLCAGITGVWDTEAFFGQGTRLTVV.